The rows below give T cell receptor beta chains drawn from one sample of a study of control samples from healthy donors and cancer patients. TCRdb's copy holds only in-frame clones and misses some; the assay was immunoSEQ multiplex PCR. The profile covers 85,000 to 95,000 clones, with about 85% appearing a single time and 13% to 15% taken by the ten largest. The source material was blood. These receptors were taken from an older woman in good health. Both conserved end residues are part of each CDR3. The order of the fields is clone size, J gene, D gene, V gene, CDR3 DNA, CDR3 protein. D genes are given only for firm matches. Clone size appears in some rows only: once, few, many, or a class for an expanded clone.

size: NA; J: TRBJ1-1; D: NA; V: TRBV2; DNA: TGTGCCAGCAGTGTAGGGGAGAACACTGAAGCTTTCTTT; CDR3: CASSVGENTEAFF
size: NA; J: TRBJ2-1; D: NA; V: TRBV2; DNA: TGTGCCAGCAGAGAGCATATAGGGGGAGATGAGCAGTTCTTC; CDR3: CASREHIGGDEQFF
size: NA; J: TRBJ1-1; D: NA; V: TRBV6-5; DNA: TGTGCCAGCAGTTACTCGAATAGGGGGAACACTGAAGCTTTCTTT; CDR3: CASSYSNRGNTEAFF
size: few; J: TRBJ1-3; D: NA; V: TRBV5-1; DNA: TGCGCCAGCAGCTCGGACGGATTCTCTGGAAACACCATATATTTT; CDR3: CASSSDGFSGNTIYF
size: NA; J: TRBJ2-2; D: TRBD1; V: TRBV30; DNA: TGTGCCTGGGGCGATAGGACAGGGGCGAACACCGGGGAGCTGTTTTTT; CDR3: CAWGDRTGANTGELFF
size: NA; J: TRBJ2-1; D: TRBD1; V: TRBV5-1; DNA: TGCGCCAGCAGTACAGGGGAAACGGGCAATGAGCAGTTCTTC; CDR3: CASSTGETGNEQFF
size: NA; J: TRBJ1-2; D: NA; V: TRBV6-5; DNA: TGTGCCAGCATTAGAGGGAGGGGGGATGGCTACACCTTC; CDR3: CASIRGRGDGYTF
size: NA; J: TRBJ1-1; D: NA; V: TRBV7-9; DNA: TGTGCCAGCAGCCCCGGGGGGGCAAGGAACACTGAAGCTTTCTTT; CDR3: CASSPGGARNTEAFF
size: NA; J: TRBJ1-2; D: TRBD1; V: TRBV5-1; DNA: TGCGCCAGCAGTCGAGGGGGCGCTGGGGATGAAGGCTACACCTTC; CDR3: CASSRGGAGDEGYTF
size: NA; J: TRBJ1-5; D: NA; V: TRBV2; DNA: TGTGCCAGCGGCGACAGTTTTTATAGCAATCAGCCCCAGCATTTT; CDR3: CASGDSFYSNQPQHF
size: few; J: TRBJ1-2; D: NA; V: TRBV30; DNA: TGTGCCTGGGCCCGACAGACGGGGGGCTACACCTTC; CDR3: CAWARQTGGYTF
size: NA; J: TRBJ2-1; D: TRBD2; V: TRBV30; DNA: TGTGCCTGGAAAGTTAGCGGGGCCTACAATGAGCAGTTCTTC; CDR3: CAWKVSGAYNEQFF
size: NA; J: TRBJ2-2; D: NA; V: TRBV4-3; DNA: TGCGCCAGCAGCCCGGGGATCAGGTGGAGACAAGAGAACACCGGGGAGCTGTTTTTT; CDR3: CASSPGIRWRQENTGELFF
size: NA; J: TRBJ1-6; D: NA; V: TRBV25-1; DNA: TGTGCCAGCAGTGACCTGAGGTCCGGGGAGAATTCACCCCTCCACTTT; CDR3: CASSDLRSGENSPLHF
size: NA; J: TRBJ2-3; D: TRBD2; V: TRBV2; DNA: TGTGCCAGCTCCCTGGCGGGTGTAGCGGGAGGGCCAGATACGCAGTATTTT; CDR3: CASSLAGVAGGPDTQYF
size: NA; J: TRBJ1-2; D: NA; V: TRBV2; DNA: TGTGCCAGCAGTGGCAGCTATGGCTACACCTTC; CDR3: CASSGSYGYTF
size: NA; J: TRBJ2-1; D: TRBD2; V: TRBV7-6; DNA: TGTGCCAGCAGCTTAGCGGGCGGGGGGGACGCGGGTGAGCAGTTCTTC; CDR3: CASSLAGGGDAGEQFF
size: NA; J: TRBJ2-7; D: TRBD2; V: TRBV29-1; DNA: TGCAGCGTTGAGAAGAGACTAGCGGGAAAACGAGGTCTCGAGCAGTACTTC; CDR3: CSVEKRLAGKRGLEQYF
size: NA; J: TRBJ2-7; D: TRBD2; V: TRBV2; DNA: TGTGCCAGCAGTAATGGGGGGGTAGGCGAGCAGTACTTC; CDR3: CASSNGGVGEQYF
size: NA; J: TRBJ2-1; D: NA; V: TRBV30; DNA: TGTGCCTGGAGTGTAGTGGGAGATCCTGGCAATGAGCAGTTCTTC; CDR3: CAWSVVGDPGNEQFF
size: NA; J: TRBJ2-3; D: TRBD2; V: TRBV27; DNA: TGTGCCAGCAGTTTATGGGCGGGAGTGGGCACAGATACGCAGTATTTT; CDR3: CASSLWAGVGTDTQYF
size: NA; J: TRBJ2-1; D: TRBD2; V: TRBV11-3; DNA: TGTGCCAGCAGTCCACAGACTGGACTAGCGGGCTACAATGAGCAGTTCTTC; CDR3: CASSPQTGLAGYNEQFF
size: NA; J: TRBJ1-5; D: TRBD1; V: TRBV6-5; DNA: TGTGCCAGCAGCCCAGGGACAGCCTATCAGCCCCAGCATTTT; CDR3: CASSPGTAYQPQHF
size: few; J: TRBJ2-1; D: NA; V: TRBV21-1; DNA: TGTGCCAGCAGCAAAACTGCCAGAATCCTCAATGAGCAGTTCTTC; CDR3: CASSKTARILNEQFF
size: few; J: TRBJ1-3; D: NA; V: TRBV15; DNA: TGTGCCACCAGCCCATCGAAAGGAAACACCATATATTTT; CDR3: CATSPSKGNTIYF
size: NA; J: TRBJ1-2; D: NA; V: TRBV11-2; DNA: TGTGCCAGCAGCCCCCAGGGGCGTTATGGCTACACCTTC; CDR3: CASSPQGRYGYTF
size: NA; J: TRBJ2-1; D: NA; V: TRBV6-6; DNA: TGTGCCAGCAGTTTTTCGGGACTCCTAAATGAGCAGTTCTTC; CDR3: CASSFSGLLNEQFF
size: NA; J: TRBJ1-4; D: NA; V: TRBV7-9; DNA: TGTGCCAGCAGCTTACGTGGAGGGATTGCAACTAATGAAAAACTGTTTTTT; CDR3: CASSLRGGIATNEKLFF
size: NA; J: TRBJ2-7; D: NA; V: TRBV6-2/TRBV6-3; DNA: TGTGCCAGCAGCCTCCAACAGGGCGGCTACGAGCAGTACTTC; CDR3: CASSLQQGGYEQYF
size: NA; J: TRBJ2-7; D: NA; V: TRBV4-1; DNA: TGCGCCAGCAGCCAGGTCGACTTTATCCCGGGGACCTCCTACGAGCAGTACTTC; CDR3: CASSQVDFIPGTSYEQYF
size: NA; J: TRBJ2-1; D: NA; V: TRBV2; DNA: TGTGCCAGCACTCAGAACAATGAGCAGTTCTTC; CDR3: CASTQNNEQFF
size: NA; J: TRBJ1-2; D: NA; V: TRBV4-1; DNA: TGCGCCAGCAGCCAAGAGGGGGGGTATGGCTACACCTTC; CDR3: CASSQEGGYGYTF
size: NA; J: TRBJ1-3; D: TRBD1; V: TRBV19; DNA: TGTGCCAGTAGCACCTACGGGACAGGAGCTGGAAACACCATATATTTT; CDR3: CASSTYGTGAGNTIYF
size: NA; J: TRBJ2-2; D: TRBD1; V: TRBV9; DNA: TGTGCCAGCAGCGGAGGACAGGCGAACACCGGGGAGCTGTTTTTT; CDR3: CASSGGQANTGELFF
size: NA; J: TRBJ1-2; D: NA; V: TRBV16; DNA: TGTGCCAGCAGCCAATCGGGAATGTTAGACGCCTTC; CDR3: CASSQSGMLDAF
size: NA; J: TRBJ2-7; D: NA; V: TRBV7-3; DNA: TGTGCCAGCAGCAGGTCCCCGTCCTACGAGCAGTACTTC; CDR3: CASSRSPSYEQYF
size: once; J: TRBJ2-7; D: NA; V: TRBV7-8; DNA: TGTGCCAGCAGCTTAGTAGGCGCCTACGAGCAGTACTTC; CDR3: CASSLVGAYEQYF